One T cell receptor beta chain is described in this entry. Its antigen is not identified. Sequencing was performed with immunoSEQ multiplex PCR; in TCRdb, only in-frame clones are kept and a portion is missing. The sample consists of 90,000 to 120,000 clones, about nine tenths of them appearing once. This sample was taken from a study of PD-1 blockade in classical Hodgkin lymphoma. Study at large: On a schedule of every 2 weeks, patients received nivolumab 3 mg/kg intravenously. Study outcomes and limitations: Partial responders and progressors had significantly lower baseline TCR diversity. Newly diagnosed patients were said to have less baseline TCR diversity than healthy donors did.

Brentuximab vedotin exposure varied, and every patient relapsed after autologous stem cell transplantation. After removal of 7 bases from V and 3 bases from J, the junction contained 7 bases not matched to a gene. Germline CDR1 SEHNR, CDR2 FQNEAQ (reference sequence). The CDR3 loop spans 14 amino acids. The chain combines TRBV7-9 with TRBJ2-3; 7 bases align to TRBD1. This receptor was identified in a human donor with classical Hodgkin lymphoma. Sequences were derived from peripheral blood mononuclear cells (PBMCs), sampled before the second cycle of nivolumab. Here the CDR3 reads CASITDRLTDTQYF. The DNA for the CDR3 is TGTGCCAGCATCACGGACAGGCTGACAGATACGCAGTATTTT.